A selection of T cell receptor beta chains follows, all from one sample in a study of CD8+CD57+ T cells in acquired aplastic anemia. From the reads, TCRdb called clonotypes with MiXCR, one entry per CDR3 protein. The repertoire holds 120,000 or so distinct CDR3 sequences, with 50% to 60% as singletons. Sequenced material: sorted CD4+, CD8+, or CD8+CD57+ T cells (not recorded which) from PBMCs. All receptors derive from a human donor with aplastic anemia. Each CDR3 is given with its conserved first and last residue. The D gene is left open where the match is weak.

v_call	d_call	j_call	cdr3_aa
TRBV19	.	TRBJ1-2	CASSRAHTDGYTF
TRBV25-1	.	TRBJ1-2	CASSGTGAYGYTF
TRBV27	.	TRBJ2-7	CASSPLSGSYEQYF
TRBV15	TRBD1	TRBJ1-6	CATSRGPQTGGGYSPLHF
TRBV7-8	.	TRBJ2-5	CASSRQETQYF
TRBV10-2	TRBD1	TRBJ1-5	CASSESRQGAAQPQHF
TRBV24-1	TRBD1	TRBJ2-5	CATSTTGTETQYF
TRBV2	TRBD1	TRBJ2-5	CASSSGTGDQETQYF
TRBV19	.	TRBJ2-5	CASSARRAQETQYF
TRBV24-1	TRBD1	TRBJ1-1	CATSEGPGTGNTEAFF
TRBV29-1	.	TRBJ2-1	CSVETWPYNEQFF
TRBV7-8	.	TRBJ2-5	CASSLRTEETQYF
TRBV25-1	.	TRBJ1-6	CASSGILSPLHF
TRBV9	TRBD1	TRBJ2-7	CASSPGTVTHYEQYF
TRBV29-1	.	TRBJ2-3	CSVRGRATAPTDTQYF
TRBV7-8	.	TRBJ2-1	CASSPVAGTYNEQFF
TRBV29-1	.	TRBJ1-2	CSVERSVMGYTF
TRBV6-5	.	TRBJ1-2	CASSLAQLAGVSYGYTF
TRBV15	TRBD2	TRBJ2-1	CATRLSGSSYNEQFF
TRBV7-2	.	TRBJ2-1	CASTSAVQEQFF
TRBV7-8	.	TRBJ1-1	CASSLARGMNTEAFF
TRBV15	.	TRBJ2-1	CATRGRSINEQFF
TRBV24-1	.	TRBJ1-1	CATSDLKNRGTEAFF
TRBV7-2	.	TRBJ1-5	CASSLGQLGQPQHF
TRBV24-1	.	TRBJ2-5	CATSDLQGEETQYF
TRBV29-1	.	TRBJ1-2	CSVELIAIYGYTF
TRBV24-1	TRBD2	TRBJ2-1	CATTGRTSESLHEQFF